This TCR beta chain was obtained from a study of cytomegalovirus exposure and HLA in healthy donors. Study-wide context: Approximately 85 million unique TCRs from HLA-typed donors made up an early data release. Study-wide results and limits: It was taken for granted in presence/absence analyses that sequencing depth across donors was roughly uniform.

A note on this clone: What it recognizes is unknown.

The primer mix had 60 Vbeta and 13 Jbeta primers. Repertoires were generated with immunoSEQ multiplex PCR, while TCRdb's copy carries only in-frame clones and drops some. The sample comprises fewer than 110,000 clones, around four fifths of which are singletons, and around 7.4% rests with the top ten. CDR1 and CDR2 from the germline V gene are SGHTA and FQGNSA. The germline V and J ends were trimmed by 3 bases and 7 bases, with 10 bases remaining between them. The CDR3 covers 13 residues. The material sequenced was PBMCs. The chain joins TRBV7-2 to TRBJ2-1; D possibly corresponds to TRBD2 (6 bases). This clonotype was obtained from a man aged 30 to 39 in good health and CMV-seronegative. CDR3 sequence reads: CASSFTSLNEQFF. CDR3 nucleotide sequence: TGTGCCAGCAGCTTCACTAGCCTGAATGAGCAGTTCTTC.